This T cell receptor beta chain was sequenced in a study of identical twins. Study-wide points: Models, which agreed with sharing between unrelated individuals, nonetheless underestimated the out-of-frame TCR alpha sharing seen in monozygotic twins. Because invariant MAIT and iNKT cells could be present, zero-insertion analyses could be partly confounded.

TCRdb re-called the 5' RACE reads with MiXCR, one entry per CDR3 protein. The data contain roughly 710,000 distinct CDR3 sequences, around 6% of them singletons. Germline CDR1 is SGHRS and CDR2 is YFSETQ. The CDR3 covers 14 residues. Trimming took 1 base from V and 3 from J, leaving 7 bases between them. This clonotype showed up many times. Its matching antigen is unknown. Sequences were obtained from naive T cells sorted from blood. The receptor was isolated from a man younger than 35 in good health. The J gene is TRBJ2-2, the V gene TRBV5-1; D unclear. The DNA of the CDR3 is TGCGCCAGCAGCTTGCGAACAGACACCGGGGAGCTGTTTTTT. The encoded protein is CASSLRTDTGELFF.